This T cell receptor (beta chain) emerged from a study of spatial heterogeneity in lung cancer. The study, taken as a whole, reports: How many expanded intratumoral alpha and beta TCRs were present tracked the tumor mutation count, which was a count of nonsynonymous mutations.

This clonotype was picked up many times. Antigen specificity is unknown. Time point given: sample taken at primary tumor resection. MiXCR, applied by TCRdb to the 5' RACE reads, yields one record per CDR3 protein. The table shows about 18,000 distinct CDR3 sequences, with less than 7.5% occurring only once. Trimming removed 2 bases from V and 4 bases from J, with 3 bases in between. The CDR3 covers 13 residues. The germline CDR1 and CDR2 sequences are MNHNY and SVGAGI (reference sequence). Sequenced here: lung tumor tissue, sampled at surgery. The rearrangement joins TRBV6-6 to TRBJ2-6, with D unclear. This clonotype originated in a female donor with early-stage non-small cell lung cancer. This chain's CDR3 is CASSYGGANVLTF. In DNA form, the CDR3 reads TGTGCCAGCAGTTACGGCGGGGCCAACGTCCTGACTTTC.